The 12 T cell receptor beta chains in this list originate from one sample, sequenced in a study of cytomegalovirus exposure and HLA in healthy donors. The PCR used 60 Vbeta and 13 Jbeta primers. The assay was immunoSEQ multiplex PCR, and TCRdb's table has in-frame clones only and misses some. The sample carries 100,000 to 150,000 clones, approximately 75% recorded once. Sequenced: PBMCs. These receptors all stem from a woman aged 45 to 65 in good health and CMV-seronegative.

The chain couples TRBV7-3 to TRBJ2-1; D unresolved. Germline CDR1 SGHTA, CDR2 FQGTGA. Trimming shortened V by 2 bases and J by 6 bases, and 17 bases separated the two germline ends. The CDR3 runs to 16 residues. This chain's CDR3 is CASSLGGFLEPNEQFF. DNA of the CDR3: TGTGCCAGCAGCTTAGGCGGCTTCCTTGAGCCCAATGAGCAGTTCTTC.

This clone was observed once. The chain employs TRBV14 and TRBJ1-2; D may be TRBD1 (6 bases). The CDR3 has 15 residues. Trimming pared 0 bases from V and 4 bases from J, leaving 12 bases between. Germline-derived CDR1 and CDR2 are SGHDN and FVKESK. The CDR3 region has the DNA TGTGCCAGCAGCCAAGATCTCAGGGGCGGCTATGGCTACACCTTC. Translating gives CASSQDLRGGYGYTF. The whole variable domain, filled in from reference TRBV14 and TRBJ1-2, reads EAGVTQFPSHSVIEKGQTVTLRCDPISGHDNLYWYRRVMGKEIKFLLHFVKESKQDESGMPNNRFLAERTGGTYSTLKVQPAELEDSGVYFCASSQDLRGGYGYTFGSGTRLTVV.

V and J are TRBV9 and TRBJ2-6; weak D call: TRBD1 (6 bases). The CDR3 extends over 16 amino acids. Germline CDR1 and CDR2: SGDLS and YYNGEE. The V gene lost 3 bases and the J gene lost 4 bases, with 14 bases spanning the gap. The DNA for the CDR3 is TGTGCCAGCAGCGCCACAGGGTTTTCCGGGGCCAACGTCCTGACTTTC. It specifies CASSATGFSGANVLTF. Full variable domain (missing parts from reference TRBV9 and TRBJ2-6): DSGVTQTPKHLITATGQRVTLRCSPRSGDLSVYWYQQSLDQGLQFLIQYYNGEERAKGNILERFSAQQFPDLHSELNLSSLELGDSALYFCASSATGFSGANVLTFGAGSRLTVL.

The V and J genes are TRBV10-3 and TRBJ1-3, with a possible D match to TRBD1 (5 bases). V lost 0 bases, J lost 7 bases, and 13 bases lay in between. Germline V gene data show CDR1 as ENHRY and CDR2 as SYGVKD. The CDR3 spans 15 residues. Written as DNA, the CDR3 is TGTGCCATCAGTGAGTCGGCCAGGTCAGGGAACACCATATATTTT. Its translation is CAISESARSGNTIYF.

The rearrangement uses TRBV29-1 and TRBJ2-2, with a tentative D call TRBD2 (9 bases). With 7 bases removed from V and 8 bases from J, the gap between germline ends came to 29 bases. The CDR3 is 17 amino acids. The V gene's germline CDR1 is SQVTM and CDR2 ANQGSEA. The CDR3 DNA reads as TGCAGCGCTACGCAGGGGGCGGCTAGCGGGATGGTAGGGGAGCTGTTTTTT. Amino acid sequence: CSATQGAASGMVGELFF.

This sequence joins TRBV30 and TRBJ2-5; 7 nucleotides agree with TRBD2. Trimming cost V 1 base and J 3 bases; bases outside gene matches: 8. The CDR3 is 15 residues long. Germline assignment: CDR1 GTSNPN and CDR2 SVGIG (reference sequence). CDR3 in DNA: TGTGCCTGGAGTGGTCATGGGGCGGGAGAAGAGACCCAGTACTTC. This sequence encodes CAWSGHGAGEETQYF.

The V gene is TRBV7-9, the J gene TRBJ2-3; 8 bases match TRBD2. CDR3 size: 15 residues. V lost 0 bases, J lost 3 bases, and 2 bases stayed unmatched. In germline, CDR1 is SEHNR, CDR2 FQNEAQ (reference sequence). The CDR3 sequence is CASSLAASGTDTQYF. CDR3 in DNA: TGTGCCAGCAGCTTAGCTGCTAGCGGGACAGATACGCAGTATTTT.

The rearrangement uses TRBV28 and TRBJ2-7; 11 nucleotides align to TRBD1. The CDR3 runs 14 residues. Germline loops: CDR1 MDHEN, CDR2 SYDVKM. Trimming at V came to 10 bases and at J to 0 bases, leaving 5 bases not matched to a gene. CDR3 sequence reads: CATRGTGGSYEQYF. For the CDR3, the DNA is TGTGCCACCAGGGGGACAGGGGGCTCCTACGAGCAGTACTTC.

The chain is built from TRBV28 and TRBJ2-1, with 7 bases matching TRBD2. The J segment lost 6 bases and the V segment lost 6 bases, leaving 14 bases of the junction unmatched. The CDR3 runs 16 residues. In germline, CDR1 is MDHEN, CDR2 SYDVKM. DNA for the CDR3: TGTGCCAGCAGACATCAAGCGGGGTCAGCCGTCAATGAGCAGTTCTTC. It codes for CASRHQAGSAVNEQFF. Looking up the rest from reference TRBV28 and TRBJ2-1 gives the full variable domain: DVKVTQSSRYLVKRTGEKVFLECVQDMDHENMFWYRQDPGLGLRLIYFSYDVKMKEKGDIPEGYSVSREKKERFSLILESASTNQTSMYLCASRHQAGSAVNEQFFGPGTRLTVL.

The genes are TRBV18 and TRBJ1-1; 7 bases align to TRBD1. V lost 5 bases, J lost 7 bases, and 7 bases stayed unmatched. CDR1 is KGHSH, CDR2 LQKENI, per germline. The CDR3 has 13 amino acids. The CDR3 protein is CASSAGGGIEAFF. The CDR3, as DNA: TGTGCCAGCTCAGCGGGAGGGGGCATTGAAGCTTTCTTT.

This chain links TRBV9 with TRBJ2-1; D possibly corresponds to TRBD1 (6 bases). V lost 0 bases and J lost 10, with 11 bases in between. The CDR3 is made up of 13 amino acids. Germline values: CDR1 SGDLS, CDR2 YYNGEE. The CDR3 spells CASSVDQGWEQFF. The CDR3 nucleotides read TGTGCCAGCAGCGTAGACCAGGGGTGGGAGCAGTTCTTC.

This clone was counted only a few times. The rearrangement uses TRBV19 and TRBJ1-1; D remains unclear. V was clipped by 9 bases and J by 4 bases, with 15 bases between them. The CDR3 runs 13 residues. Germline values: CDR1 LNHDA, CDR2 SQIVND (reference sequence). In DNA, the CDR3 is TGTGCCAGCGAAGACCCAAGAGGCACTGAAGCTTTCTTT. Translated, it gives CASEDPRGTEAFF. Together with reference TRBV19 and TRBJ1-1, the CDR3 gives the full variable domain: DGGITQSPKYLFRKEGQNVTLSCEQNLNHDAMYWYRQDPGQGLRLIYYSQIVNDFQKGDIAEGYSVSREKKESFPLTVTSAQKNPTAFYLCASEDPRGTEAFFGQGTRLTVV.